These 19 T cell receptor beta chains were sequenced from one sample in a study of shared clonotypes between healthy human individuals. The assay was immunoSEQ multiplex PCR, and TCRdb's table has in-frame clones only and misses some. The data hold fewer than 600,000 clones, with 70% to 80% observed a single time. Sequencing used PBMCs. These receptor sequences come from a woman between 40 and 50 years old in good health. Some clones in this sample may be carry-over from other donors' samples.

V is TRBV4-1 and J is TRBJ2-4, with 8 nucleotides matching TRBD2. Germline V gene data show CDR1 as MGHRA and CDR2 as YSYEKL. The CDR3 spans 15 residues. The V and J ends lost 4 bases and 7 bases, in that order; junction bases with no gene match: 9. CDR3 in DNA: TGCGCCAGCAGCCCATTGGGACTAGATAGCAACATTCAGTACTTC. Its translation: CASSPLGLDSNIQYF.

The V gene is TRBV5-4, the J gene TRBJ2-7, with 8 bases identical to TRBD1. There are 14 residues in the CDR3. J was trimmed by 9 bases and V by 3 bases; bases with no gene match: 11. Germline V gene data show CDR1 as SGHNT and CDR2 as YYREEE (reference sequence). The CDR3 region is CASSSNRGERVQYF. CDR3 coding DNA: TGTGCCAGCAGCTCCAACAGGGGGGAGAGGGTGCAGTACTTC.

Concerning this clone: Other DNA sequences in the same sample also yield this CDR3. The chain employs TRBV9 and TRBJ2-2, with 8 bases that match TRBD2. CDR1 SGDLS and CDR2 YYNGEE come from the germline V gene. Unmatched junction bases numbered 3, after V lost 0 bases and J lost 2 bases. The CDR3 is 16 residues long. The CDR3: CASSVGSGANTGELFF. CDR3 DNA sequence: TGTGCCAGCAGCGTAGGTAGCGGGGCCAACACCGGGGAGCTGTTTTTT. Together with reference TRBV9 and TRBJ2-2, the CDR3 gives the full variable domain: DSGVTQTPKHLITATGQRVTLRCSPRSGDLSVYWYQQSLDQGLQFLIQYYNGEERAKGNILERFSAQQFPDLHSELNLSSLELGDSALYFCASSVGSGANTGELFFGEGSRLTVL.

V gene TRBV29-1 combines with J gene TRBJ2-7; 9 bases are shared with TRBD2. The CDR3 loop spans 13 amino acids. The germline CDR1 and CDR2 sequences are SQVTM and ANQGSEA. The J segment lost 3 bases and the V segment lost 1 base, leaving 1 base of the junction unmatched. The CDR3 DNA is TGCAGCGTTGAAGGACTAGCGGACTACGAGCAGTACTTC. As protein: CSVEGLADYEQYF.

The rearrangement links TRBV9 to TRBJ2-5, with TRBD2 matching 14 bases. In germline, CDR1 is SGDLS, CDR2 YYNGEE. The CDR3 is 16 residues long. J was trimmed by 2 bases and V by 3 bases; bases with no gene match: 3. DNA of the CDR3: TGTGCCAGCAGCGCTGGGACTAGCGGGAGACAAGAGACCCAGTACTTC. This encodes CASSAGTSGRQETQYF.

The genes are TRBV27 and TRBJ1-1; D is undetermined. Germline CDR1 and CDR2: MNHEY and SMNVEV (reference sequence). This CDR3 spans 13 amino acids. V lost 5 bases and J lost 5, with 12 bases in between. The CDR3 DNA reads TGTGCCAGCAGTCCTCGACGCTTAACTGAAGCTTTCTTT. It translates to CASSPRRLTEAFF.

In its sample, this clone was seen once. This rearrangement joins TRBV18 to TRBJ2-2; D possibly corresponds to TRBD1 (6 bases). The CDR3 extends over 16 amino acids. Germline assignment: CDR1 KGHSH and CDR2 LQKENI. Trimming removed 6 bases at V and 0 bases at J, with 14 bases between. CDR3 sequence (DNA): TGTGCCAGCTCGACTACCGGGACATCGAACACCGGGGAGCTGTTTTTT. Protein sequence: CASSTTGTSNTGELFF.

In its sample, this clone was seen many times. V gene TRBV30 combines with J gene TRBJ1-1; no firm D call. Trimming pared 7 bases from V and 2 bases from J, leaving 11 bases between. The CDR3 loop spans 12 amino acids. Germline assignment: CDR1 GTSNPN and CDR2 SVGIG (reference sequence). The CDR3 DNA is TGTGCCTCAACTACTCGCAACACTGAAGCTTTCTTT. Translation gives CASTTRNTEAFF.

The sample holds one count of this clone. V and J are TRBV10-3 and TRBJ2-1, with D unresolved. V lost 0 bases, J lost 4 bases, and 4 bases lay in between. This CDR3 contains 13 residues. Germline V lookup: CDR1 ENHRY, CDR2 SYGVKD. The CDR3 bases are TGTGCCATCAGTGAGTCGCAATACAATGAGCAGTTCTTC. Residues: CAISESQYNEQFF.

On this clone: In the same sample, other DNA sequences code for this CDR3. The V and J genes are TRBV28 and TRBJ2-3; D unclear. CDR1 and CDR2 from the germline V gene are MDHEN and SYDVKM. The CDR3 has 13 residues. Trimming pared 5 bases from V and 0 bases from J, leaving 6 bases between. The CDR3 region has the DNA TGTGCCAGCAGTCCCCCTAGCACAGATACGCAGTATTTT. This codes for CASSPPSTDTQYF.

The V and J genes are TRBV9 and TRBJ2-7; 7 bases map to TRBD2. CDR1 and CDR2 (germline): SGDLS, YYNGEE. V shed 3 bases and J 2 bases; nucleotides not matched to a gene: 11. CDR3 length equals 16 residues. The CDR3 protein is CASSASVASGAYEQYF. CDR3 DNA sequence: TGTGCCAGCAGCGCCTCGGTCGCTAGCGGAGCCTACGAGCAGTACTTC.

This clone was detected a few times. This chain links TRBV27 with TRBJ2-3, with 8 bases that match TRBD1. The V segment lost 5 bases and the J segment 6 bases; nucleotides outside the gene matches: 4. Germline CDR1 and CDR2: MNHEY and SMNVEV (reference sequence). The CDR3 sequence is 13 residues long. DNA for the CDR3: TGTGCCAGCAGTCTCGGGACAGGCGATACGCAGTATTTT. This translates into CASSLGTGDTQYF.

This chain connects TRBV28 to TRBJ2-3, with TRBD1 identical over 9 bases. J was trimmed by 5 bases and V by 4 bases; bases with no gene match: 4. The CDR3 extends over 14 amino acids. The germline CDR1 and CDR2 sequences are MDHEN and SYDVKM. The DNA for the CDR3 is TGTGCCAGCAGTTACAGGGGGCGCAGAGATACGCAGTATTTT. It specifies CASSYRGRRDTQYF.

This sequence joins TRBV7-2 and TRBJ2-3; 12 nucleotides align to TRBD2. Germline assignment: CDR1 SGHTA and CDR2 FQGNSA. The CDR3 is made up of 17 amino acids. V gave up 2 bases and J gave up 0 bases; unmatched junction bases: 3. The CDR3 region has the DNA TGTGCCAGCAGCTTATGGACTAGCGGGGTTAGCACAGATACGCAGTATTTT. Translation: CASSLWTSGVSTDTQYF.

The chain joins TRBV15 to TRBJ2-1; the D is unclear. CDR1 is LNHNV, CDR2 YYDKDF, per germline (reference sequence). Deletions cut 0 bases from V and 6 bases from J, with 6 bases between. The CDR3 contains 13 residues. This CDR3 reads CATSRDPLNEQFF. CDR3 nucleotide sequence: TGTGCCACCAGCAGAGATCCCCTCAATGAGCAGTTCTTC.

The chain carries TRBV4-1 and TRBJ1-5; tentatively, D is TRBD1 (6 bases). V lost 4 bases, J lost 5 bases, and 12 bases lay in between. CDR3 length equals 14 residues. Germline V gives CDR1 MGHRA, CDR2 YSYEKL. The CDR3 loop reads CASSPGVLDQPQHF. CDR3 nucleotide sequence: TGCGCCAGCAGCCCAGGGGTACTGGATCAGCCCCAGCATTTT.

The chain links TRBV2 to TRBJ1-1; maybe TRBD1 (5 bases). Germline CDR1 reads SNHLY; CDR2 reads FYNNEI. The CDR3 length is 16 residues. Between the trimmed V and J ends, which lost 6 bases and 1 base, there was a span of 18 bases. The CDR3 coding sequence is TGTGCCAGCAGCCCGACTCAAACAGGACCGAACACTGAAGCTTTCTTT. Amino acid sequence: CASSPTQTGPNTEAFF.

This chain uses TRBV10-3 with TRBJ1-1; D is uncertain. The V gene's germline CDR1 is ENHRY and CDR2 SYGVKD. V dropped 0 bases and J dropped 2 bases, with 7 bases sitting between them. This CDR3 comprises 14 residues. The DNA for the CDR3 is TGTGCCATCAGTGAGTCCCGGGCCAACACTGAAGCTTTCTTT. Residues: CAISESRANTEAFF.

J is TRBJ1-1 and V is TRBV6-6, with D unresolved. The CDR3 length is 13 residues. V was trimmed by 4 bases and J by 1 base, leaving 7 bases between them. Per germline, CDR1 MNHNY and CDR2 SVGAGI (reference sequence). Written as DNA, the CDR3 is TGTGCCAGCAGTTTGGGTTCGAACACTGAAGCTTTCTTT. Residues: CASSLGSNTEAFF.